A single sample is the source of the 27 T cell receptor beta chains below, sequenced in a study of blood T cell repertoires in COVID-19. The table came from immunoSEQ multiplex PCR; TCRdb's copy has only in-frame clones and leaves some out. The table lists about 100,000 clones, about 87% of them singletons. Sample: peripheral blood. The origin of the receptors is a woman younger than 45 with acute or convalescent COVID-19.

The chain is built from TRBV12-3 or TRBV12-4 and TRBJ1-5; 9 nucleotides match TRBD1. The CDR3 runs 13 residues. Losses at the gene ends were 5 bases for V and 7 bases for J; bases not matched to a gene: 3. CDR3 residues: CASSEDRGQPQHF. The CDR3 DNA reads as TGTGCCAGCAGTGAGGACAGGGGCCAGCCCCAGCATTTT.

The V call is TRBV10-2, the J call TRBJ2-3; D possibly corresponds to TRBD1 (5 bases). V lost 5 bases to trimming and J lost 3 bases, with 6 bases between them. This CDR3 spans 12 amino acids. The germline V gene encodes CDR1 WSHSY and CDR2 SAAADI. This CDR3 reads CASSQGTDTQYF. CDR3 DNA sequence: TGCGCCAGCAGTCAGGGAACAGATACGCAGTATTTT.

This clone was picked up a small number of times. V and J are TRBV7-9 and TRBJ1-6; 8 nucleotides line up with TRBD1. Trimming took 7 bases from V and 9 from J; bases not matched to a gene: 5. The CDR3 runs to 13 residues. Germline CDR1 SEHNR, CDR2 FQNEAQ (reference sequence). This chain's CDR3 is CASKGRGPSPLHF. CDR3 DNA: TGTGCCAGCAAGGGCAGGGGGCCTTCACCCCTCCACTTT.

The V and J genes are TRBV24-1 and TRBJ2-1; 15 bases fit TRBD2. CDR1 is KGHDR and CDR2 is SFDVKD in the germline V gene. V shed 5 bases and J 9 bases; nucleotides not matched to a gene: 4. The CDR3 extends over 15 amino acids. CDR3 residues: CATSAGTSGGLEQFF. DNA of the CDR3: TGTGCCACCAGTGCGGGGACTAGCGGGGGGCTTGAGCAGTTCTTC.

The V call is TRBV7-9, the J call TRBJ2-1; 10 bases are shared with TRBD1. Germline V gene lookup returns CDR1 SEHNR and CDR2 FQNEAQ (reference sequence). There are 17 residues in the CDR3. Trimming at V came to 2 bases and at J to 4 bases, leaving 8 bases not matched to a gene. CDR3 sequence: CASSLPGTGVRYNEQFF. The CDR3 bases are TGTGCCAGCAGCTTACCCGGGACAGGGGTAAGGTACAATGAGCAGTTCTTC. Full variable domain (outside the CDR3, taken from reference TRBV7-9 and TRBJ2-1): DTGVSQNPRHKITKRGQNVTFRCDPISEHNRLYWYRQTLGQGPEFLTYFQNEAQLEKSRLLSDRFSAERPKGSFSTLEIQRTEQGDSAMYLCASSLPGTGVRYNEQFFGPGTRLTVL.

This clone was seen only a few times. The rearrangement uses TRBV12-3 or TRBV12-4 and TRBJ1-2; D gene ambiguous. This CDR3 comprises 11 residues. Trimming removed 3 bases from V and 6 bases from J, with 5 bases in between. CDR3 residues: CASSFGNGYTF. CDR3 coding DNA: TGTGCCAGCAGTTTCGGTAATGGCTACACCTTC.

The chain uses TRBV7-8 and TRBJ2-7; the match to TRBD1 covers 10 bases. Germline trimming cut 3 bases from V and 2 bases from J; bases unmatched to any gene: 1. The CDR3 length is 14 residues. The germline V gene has CDR1 SGHVS and CDR2 FQNEAQ. In nucleotides, the CDR3 is TGTGCCAGCAGCTTGGGACAGGGGACCTACGAGCAGTACTTC. Protein sequence: CASSLGQGTYEQYF.

In this sample, this clone turned up once. This same CDR3 is encoded by further DNA sequences in the sample. The chain uses TRBV7-2 and TRBJ1-3; D is ambiguous. Trimming pared 1 base from V and 0 bases from J, leaving 7 bases between. Germline V CDR1 and CDR2: SGHTA, FQGNSA. CDR3 size: 15 residues. Here the CDR3 reads CASSLVPGSGNTIYF. The DNA for the CDR3 is TGTGCCAGCAGCTTAGTTCCCGGCTCTGGAAACACCATATATTTT. Looking up the rest from reference TRBV7-2 and TRBJ1-3 gives the full variable domain: GAGVSQSPSNKVTEKGKDVELRCDPISGHTALYWYRQSLGQGLEFLIYFQGNSAPDKSGLPSDRFSAERTGGSVSTLTIQRTQQEDSAVYLCASSLVPGSGNTIYFGEGSWLTVV.

The table lists this clone with a few counts. The V call is TRBV7-9, the J call TRBJ1-1, with D perhaps TRBD1 (6 bases). The germline V gene has CDR1 SEHNR and CDR2 FQNEAQ (reference sequence). V was pared by 9 bases and J by 1 base, with 12 bases between. CDR3 length: 13 amino acids. CDR3 region: CARGGPPNTEAFF. DNA for the CDR3: TGTGCCAGAGGGGGACCTCCGAACACTGAAGCTTTCTTT.

V is TRBV30 and J is TRBJ2-1, with D possibly TRBD2 on 7 matching bases. Trimming removed 2 bases from V and 9 bases from J, with 26 bases in between. The V gene's germline CDR1 is GTSNPN and CDR2 SVGIG (reference sequence). The CDR3 has 17 amino acids. The CDR3 here is CAWSRDLAGAASSEQFF. The DNA for the CDR3 is TGTGCCTGGAGTAGAGATTTGGCGGGGGCCGCCAGCAGTGAGCAGTTCTTC.

Here the CDR3 reads CASSPRTSGGAPNEQFF. For the CDR3, the DNA is TGTGCCAGCAGCCCGAGGACTAGCGGGGGGGCGCCCAATGAGCAGTTCTTC. The gene calls are TRBV7-9 and TRBJ2-1; 15 nucleotides match TRBD2. Germline CDR1 is SEHNR and CDR2 is FQNEAQ (reference sequence). CDR3 length: 17 amino acids. After removal of 5 bases from V and 6 bases from J, the junction contained 8 bases not matched to a gene. Full variable domain (remainder filled in from reference TRBV7-9 and TRBJ2-1): DTGVSQNPRHKITKRGQNVTFRCDPISEHNRLYWYRQTLGQGPEFLTYFQNEAQLEKSRLLSDRFSAERPKGSFSTLEIQRTEQGDSAMYLCASSPRTSGGAPNEQFFGPGTRLTVL.

This clone was detected only once. J is TRBJ1-2 and V is TRBV9; no clear D. This CDR3 contains 12 residues. V lost 2 bases to trimming and J lost 6 bases, with 8 bases between them. The germline CDR1 and CDR2 sequences are SGDLS and YYNGEE. The chain's CDR3 is CASSVLSNGYTF. Written as DNA, the CDR3 is TGTGCCAGCAGCGTCCTATCTAATGGCTACACCTTC.

This rearrangement joins TRBV12-3 or TRBV12-4 to TRBJ1-1; D might be TRBD1 (5 bases). The CDR3 spans 13 residues. V gave up 5 bases and J gave up 11 bases, with 18 bases separating them. The CDR3 DNA reads TGTGCCAGCAGTCCCCGGGACTTTCCTGGGGCTTTCTTT. As protein: CASSPRDFPGAFF.

The J gene is TRBJ1-5, the V gene TRBV19; 9 nucleotides match TRBD1. The length of the CDR3 is 16 residues. V lost 4 bases and J lost 9; bases outside the gene matches: 13. Germline assignment: CDR1 LNHDA and CDR2 SQIVND (reference sequence). The CDR3 is CASSTTGTGHGGPQHF. CDR3 bases: TGTGCCAGTAGTACCACCGGGACAGGGCACGGGGGGCCCCAGCATTTT.

V and J are TRBV6-4 and TRBJ2-1, with D perhaps matching TRBD1 (6 bases). V was cut by 5 bases and J by 9 bases, with 17 bases left in between. Germline CDR1 and CDR2: MRHNA and SNTAGT. This CDR3 spans 14 amino acids. The CDR3 here is CASSPDRTSGEQFF. DNA of the CDR3: TGTGCCAGCAGTCCCGACAGGACCTCTGGTGAGCAGTTCTTC.

This sequence joins TRBV10-3 and TRBJ2-2, with 9 positions matching TRBD2. The CDR3 has 16 residues. Germline CDR1 reads ENHRY; CDR2 reads SYGVKD. The trim removed 7 bases at V and 5 bases at J, leaving 11 bases unmatched. The CDR3 coding sequence is TGTGCCATCAAATCCTCCCCAGCGGGGGGTACCGGGGAGCTGTTTTTT. This encodes CAIKSSPAGGTGELFF.

The chain combines TRBV7-2 with TRBJ1-1, with TRBD1 matching over 9 bases. Germline assignment: CDR1 SGHTA and CDR2 FQGNSA. The CDR3 totals 17 residues. V shed 4 bases and J 0 bases; nucleotides not matched to a gene: 9. The CDR3 spells CASSSLDRGGMNTEAFF. The CDR3 DNA follows: TGTGCCAGCAGCTCGCTGGACAGGGGAGGAATGAACACTGAAGCTTTCTTT.

This chain links TRBV5-1 with TRBJ2-7, with 10 bases that match TRBD2. J gave up 1 base and V 4 bases, and 5 bases lay outside the gene matches. The length of the CDR3 is 15 residues. Germline V gives CDR1 SGHRS, CDR2 YFSETQ. CDR3 sequence reads: CASSDPTSGSYEQYF. DNA of the CDR3: TGCGCCAGCAGCGATCCGACTAGCGGGTCCTACGAGCAGTACTTC.

The chain employs TRBV2 and TRBJ2-7, with 9 positions matching TRBD1. Germline assignment: CDR1 SNHLY and CDR2 FYNNEI. This CDR3 spans 15 amino acids. J lost 0 bases, V lost 3 bases, and 3 bases had no gene match. CDR3 DNA: TGTGCCAGCAGTGACGGACAGGGGTCCTCCTACGAGCAGTACTTC. This codes for CASSDGQGSSYEQYF.

In DNA, the CDR3 is TGTGCCAGCAGCTTAGCAGTCTCGGGCAGGGGCCTTTACAATGAGCAGTTCTTC. Translated: CASSLAVSGRGLYNEQFF. The chain carries TRBV7-8 and TRBJ2-1; D possibly corresponds to TRBD1 (6 bases). Germline lookup yields CDR1 SGHVS and CDR2 FQNEAQ. V lost 0 bases and J lost 4, with 19 bases in between. CDR3 length: 18 amino acids.

V is TRBV10-1 and J is TRBJ2-3, with no clear D. The germline V and J ends were trimmed by 0 bases and 1 base, with 5 bases remaining between them. Germline V gene data show CDR1 as WNHNN and CDR2 as SYGVQD (reference sequence). The CDR3 is 14 residues long. In DNA, the CDR3 is TGCGCCAGCAGTGAGTCGGTAGGCACAGATACGCAGTATTTT. Translation: CASSESVGTDTQYF.

This rearrangement joins TRBV7-3 to TRBJ2-5; D perhaps matches TRBD2 (6 bases). Germline CDR1 reads SGHTA; CDR2 reads FQGTGA. Deletions cut 2 bases from V and 5 bases from J, with 12 bases between. The CDR3 is made up of 14 amino acids. CDR3 nucleotide sequence: TGTGCCAGCAGCTTAGGAGGGCTTGGGGAGACCCAGTACTTC. It encodes CASSLGGLGETQYF. Based on the CDR3 plus reference TRBV7-3 and TRBJ2-5, the full variable domain is GAGVSQTPSNKVTEKGKYVELRCDPISGHTALYWYRQSLGQGPEFLIYFQGTGAADDSGLPNDRFFAVRPEGSVSTLKIQRTERGDSAVYLCASSLGGLGETQYFGPGTRLLVL.

This sequence joins TRBV30 and TRBJ1-3; D is uncertain. Germline CDR1 reads GTSNPN; CDR2 reads SVGIG (reference sequence). This CDR3 is 12 amino acids long. V was cut by 3 bases and J by 8 bases, with 11 bases left in between. This CDR3 is CAWSDSRDTIYF. The CDR3 coding sequence is TGTGCCTGGAGCGACTCCAGAGACACCATATATTTT. The full variable domain, completed using reference TRBV30 and TRBJ1-3, is SQTIHQWPATLVQPVGSPLSLECTVEGTSNPNLYWYRQAAGRGLQLLFYSVGIGQISSEVPQNLSASRPQDRQFILSSKKLLLSDSGFYLCAWSDSRDTIYFGEGSWLTVV.

The table lists this clone with a count of one. The chain recombines TRBV7-3 with TRBJ1-1; D is possibly TRBD1 (6 bases). The CDR3 is 16 amino acids. V was shortened by 2 bases and J by 1 base, with 14 bases between the two germline ends. Germline values: CDR1 SGHTA, CDR2 FQGTGA. This CDR3 is CASSLGSPGQNTEAFF. The CDR3 DNA sequence: TGTGCCAGCAGCTTAGGCAGCCCGGGACAGAACACTGAAGCTTTCTTT.

The V call is TRBV6-5, the J call TRBJ2-1, with 7 bases lining up with TRBD2. CDR1 is MNHEY and CDR2 is SVGAGI in the germline V gene. There are 15 residues in the CDR3. The junction had 5 bases not matched to a gene; V was cut back by 0 bases and J by 6 bases. CDR3 amino acids: CASSYSLGGGNEQFF. The CDR3, as DNA: TGTGCCAGCAGTTACTCGTTGGGGGGGGGCAATGAGCAGTTCTTC.

The rearrangement uses TRBV5-1 and TRBJ1-2; perhaps TRBD1 as D (6 bases). The CDR3 loop spans 13 amino acids. CDR1 and CDR2 from the germline V gene are SGHRS and YFSETQ. Trimming took off 4 bases at V and 5 bases at J, with 12 bases between the two ends. As DNA, the CDR3 is TGCGCCAGCAGCGCAGAAGGGGGATATGGCTACACCTTC. Residues: CASSAEGGYGYTF.

J is TRBJ1-6 and V is TRBV5-1; 10 nucleotides match TRBD1. CDR1 and CDR2 from the germline V gene are SGHRS and YFSETQ. The V and J ends lost 4 bases and 7 bases, in that order; junction bases with no gene match: 11. The CDR3 is 17 residues long. CDR3: CASSPSDRQGANSPLHF. As DNA, the CDR3 is TGCGCCAGCAGCCCGTCAGACAGACAGGGGGCCAATTCACCCCTCCACTTT.